This T cell receptor beta chain was identified during a study of blood T cell repertoires in COVID-19. Study information: The samples span acute and convalescent COVID-19 from the United States, Italy and Spain. T cells, B-cell-depleted T cells, or PBMCs supplied cDNA or gDNA.

This clone was found a few times. There are 13 residues in the CDR3. Trimming left V 5 bases short and J 8 bases short, with 13 bases between. Germline V CDR1 and CDR2: SGHTA, FQGNSA. Authors' analysis steps: Researchers report that nucleated cell counts were estimated from reference gene primer amplification. Clones were sequenced by immunoSEQ multiplex PCR, and TCRdb holds only the in-frame ones, with some missing. V and J calls and clone size follow that table, whereas D and trimming were derived from the DNA. The sample includes over 200,000 clones, about 86% of them seen just once. The rearrangement joins TRBV7-2 to TRBJ2-4; possibly TRBD1 for D (6 bases). Sequenced input: peripheral blood. The TCR sequence derives from a man older than 75 with acute or convalescent COVID-19. As DNA, the CDR3 is TGTGCCAGCAGCCGGGTGTACAGGGACATTCAGTACTTC. Protein: CASSRVYRDIQYF.